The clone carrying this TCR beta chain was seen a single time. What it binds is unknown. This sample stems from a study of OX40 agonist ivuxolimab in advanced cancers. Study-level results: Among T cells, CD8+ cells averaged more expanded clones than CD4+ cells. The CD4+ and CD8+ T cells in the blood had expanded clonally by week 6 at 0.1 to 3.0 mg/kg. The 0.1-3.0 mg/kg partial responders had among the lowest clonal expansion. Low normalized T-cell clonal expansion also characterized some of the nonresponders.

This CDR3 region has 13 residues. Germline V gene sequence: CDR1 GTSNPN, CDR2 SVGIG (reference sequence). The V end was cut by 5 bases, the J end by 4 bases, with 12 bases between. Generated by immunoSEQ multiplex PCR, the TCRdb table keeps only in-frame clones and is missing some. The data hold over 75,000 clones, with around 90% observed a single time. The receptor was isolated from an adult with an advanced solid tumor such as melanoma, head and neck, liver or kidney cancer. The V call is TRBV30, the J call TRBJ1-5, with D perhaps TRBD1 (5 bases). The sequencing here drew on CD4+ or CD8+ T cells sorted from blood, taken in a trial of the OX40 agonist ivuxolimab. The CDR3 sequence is CAWAGTGNQPQHF. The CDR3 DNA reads TGTGCCTGGGCCGGGACGGGGAATCAGCCCCAGCATTTT.